Given below is one T cell receptor (beta chain) in context. Its antigen is still unknown. These data originate in a study of CD8 T cells in ankylosing spondylitis. Study-wide results and caveats: Reports say disease-linked clones showed up significantly more in matched ankylosing spondylitis synovial fluid. There was a TCR beta motif, made of eight highly homologous variants, that appeared characteristic of ankylosing spondylitis blood.

V lost 7 bases, J lost 3 bases, and 6 bases stayed unmatched. The CDR3 is 14 amino acids. Germline V CDR1 and CDR2: SNHLY, FYNNEI. Quantitative 5'-RACE was performed with molecular barcodes, and it yielded the TCR beta libraries. Each CDR3 protein is one row after TCRdb ran MiXCR on the 5' RACE reads. The sample contains fewer than 400,000 distinct CDR3 sequences, roughly 8% of which appear only once. This TCR was sampled from a male donor with ankylosing spondylitis. This chain connects TRBV2 to TRBJ2-3; 8 nucleotides match TRBD1. Sequenced material: blood, either unsorted or a sorted T cell fraction (not recorded which). The CDR3 region has the DNA TGTGCCAGCAAGGTTGACAGGGGTACAGATACGCAGTATTTT. It specifies CASKVDRGTDTQYF.